The next 27 T cell receptor beta chains were all read from a single sample in a study of blood T cell repertoires in COVID-19. Clones were read by immunoSEQ multiplex PCR, and TCRdb kept only the in-frame ones, dropping some. This sample has 65,000 to 85,000 clones, with more than 80% found just once. Material: peripheral blood. The receptors here all came from a woman aged 55 to 70 with acute or convalescent COVID-19.

The CDR3 region is CATSANGGTGVYEQYF. CDR3 coding DNA: TGTGCCACCAGTGCCAATGGTGGGACAGGGGTCTACGAGCAGTACTTC. The chain has TRBV24-1 and TRBJ2-7; 10 bases map to TRBD1. Germline V gives CDR1 KGHDR, CDR2 SFDVKD. Trimming removed 5 bases from V and 3 bases from J; junction bases left unmatched: 9. This CDR3 contains 16 residues.

The chain links TRBV6-2 or TRBV6-3 to TRBJ1-2; a possible D gene is TRBD1 (6 bases). V lost 5 bases and J lost 7, with 17 bases in between. Germline loops: CDR1 MNHEY, CDR2 SVGEGT. The CDR3 consists of 14 residues. The CDR3 protein is CASSTGGPLGGYTF. The CDR3 nucleotides read TGTGCCAGCAGTACTGGGGGCCCTCTAGGTGGCTACACCTTC.

The chain recombines TRBV6-6 with TRBJ1-6; 7 positions agree with TRBD1. The CDR3 is 14 amino acids. CDR1 is MNHNY, CDR2 SVGAGI, per germline (reference sequence). Trimming took 4 bases from V and 7 from J; bases not matched to a gene: 4. CDR3 region: CASSSGQANSPLHF. CDR3 coding DNA: TGTGCCAGCAGTTCAGGACAGGCGAATTCACCCCTCCACTTT.

This clone came up a few times. The rearrangement joins TRBV2 to TRBJ1-1, with D possibly TRBD1 on 6 matching bases. Germline CDR1 SNHLY, CDR2 FYNNEI. CDR3 length: 14 residues. The germline V and J ends were trimmed by 7 bases and 2 bases, with 14 bases remaining between them. The chain's CDR3 is CASTRGRGNTEAFF. In DNA form, the CDR3 reads TGTGCCAGCACACGAGGCAGGGGCAACACTGAAGCTTTCTTT.

This clone was detected a few times. The gene calls are TRBV24-1 and TRBJ1-2; D gene ambiguous. There are 14 residues in the CDR3. Per germline, CDR1 KGHDR and CDR2 SFDVKD. The V and J ends lost 3 bases and 7 bases respectively, with 14 bases between them. CDR3 DNA: TGTGCCACCAGTGATGCCGGCCGCGGGGTTGGCTACACCTTC. Protein product: CATSDAGRGVGYTF.

This rearrangement joins TRBV30 to TRBJ2-5, with 8 nucleotides matching TRBD2. V was pared by 0 bases and J by 4 bases, with 1 base of the junction left unmatched. The CDR3 covers 13 residues. Germline CDR1 reads GTSNPN; CDR2 reads SVGIG (reference sequence). The CDR3 reads CAWSVREGETQYF. The CDR3 bases are TGTGCCTGGAGTGTACGGGAGGGAGAGACCCAGTACTTC.

This clone was seen more than once but under ten times. The V and J genes are TRBV6-1 and TRBJ2-5; maybe TRBD1 (8 bases). The CDR3 has 15 residues. CDR1 and CDR2 (germline): MNHNS, SASEGT. Trimming took off 3 bases at V and 4 bases at J, with 15 bases between the two ends. The CDR3 sequence: CASSDRTGRAETQYF. Here the CDR3 DNA reads TGTGCCAGCAGTGACAGGACAGGGAGGGCAGAGACCCAGTACTTC.

The chain carries TRBV9 and TRBJ2-1; 8 positions match TRBD2. CDR1 is SGDLS and CDR2 is YYNGEE in the germline V gene. V lost 1 base and J lost 4; bases outside the gene matches: 4. The CDR3 sequence is 15 residues long. The CDR3 here is CASSVTSGLYNEQFF. DNA of the CDR3: TGTGCCAGCAGCGTAACTAGCGGCCTATACAATGAGCAGTTCTTC.

The table lists this clone with a few counts. The rearrangement links TRBV20-1 to TRBJ2-1; D might be TRBD1 (5 bases). This CDR3 is 11 amino acids long. Germline assignment: CDR1 DFQATT and CDR2 SNEGSKA (reference sequence). The CDR3 protein is CSTSRGYEQFF. The DNA of the CDR3 is TGCAGCACTTCAAGGGGATATGAGCAGTTCTTC.

This clone has a handful of counts. The chain joins TRBV5-4 to TRBJ2-7; 11 positions agree with TRBD1. Germline assignment: CDR1 SGHNT and CDR2 YYREEE (reference sequence). The V segment lost 3 bases and the J segment 2 bases; nucleotides outside the gene matches: 4. This CDR3 has 15 amino acids. The CDR3 DNA sequence: TGTGCCAGCAGCTCCCTGGGACAGGGGGCCTACGAGCAGTACTTC. It yields the protein CASSSLGQGAYEQYF.

This chain joins TRBV5-6 and TRBJ2-7; D may be TRBD1 (6 bases). Germline CDR1 is SGHDT and CDR2 is YYEEEE. CDR3 length equals 15 residues. Between the trimmed V and J ends, which lost 4 bases and 4 bases, there was a span of 18 bases. DNA for the CDR3: TGTGCCAGCAGCCCCGGACAGCGACTCGCGTACGAGCAGTACTTC. The encoded protein is CASSPGQRLAYEQYF.

This clone came up once. J is TRBJ1-2 and V is TRBV5-1, with TRBD1 matching 8 bases. The CDR3 is 13 residues long. V lost 0 bases and J lost 12; bases outside the gene matches: 7. Germline lookup yields CDR1 SGHRS and CDR2 YFSETQ. The CDR3 sequence: CASSLVGQGLDTF. DNA for the CDR3: TGCGCCAGCAGCTTGGTCGGACAGGGCCTTGACACCTTC. Drawing the rest from reference TRBV5-1 and TRBJ1-2, the complete variable domain is KAGVTQTPRYLIKTRGQQVTLSCSPISGHRSVSWYQQTPGQGLQFLFEYFSETQRNKGNFPGRFSGRQFSNSRSEMNVSTLELGDSALYLCASSLVGQGLDTFGSGTRLTVV.

The gene calls are TRBV19 and TRBJ1-5; a weak D match, TRBD1 (5 bases). V gave up 1 base and J gave up 2 bases, with 9 bases separating them. CDR3 length: 15 amino acids. Germline CDR1 and CDR2: LNHDA and SQIVND (reference sequence). For the CDR3, the DNA is TGTGCCAGTAGTATAGGGCAGGGTGGCAATCAGCCCCAGCATTTT. This codes for CASSIGQGGNQPQHF. Variable domain in full (rest from reference TRBV19 and TRBJ1-5): DGGITQSPKYLFRKEGQNVTLSCEQNLNHDAMYWYRQDPGQGLRLIYYSQIVNDFQKGDIAEGYSVSREKKESFPLTVTSAQKNPTAFYLCASSIGQGGNQPQHFGDGTRLSIL.

The chain joins TRBV6-4 to TRBJ2-2, with TRBD1 identical over 8 bases. Trimming took 6 bases from V and 2 from J; bases not matched to a gene: 11. Germline CDR1 reads MRHNA; CDR2 reads SNTAGT. CDR3 length: 17 residues. This CDR3 is CASSPDRGSGNTGELFF. The CDR3 DNA is TGTGCCAGCAGCCCCGACAGGGGCTCGGGAAACACCGGGGAGCTGTTTTTT.

The V gene is TRBV24-1, the J gene TRBJ1-2, with D tentatively TRBD1 (5 bases). V was cut by 2 bases and J by 3 bases, with 12 bases left in between. The CDR3 totals 15 residues. Germline values: CDR1 KGHDR, CDR2 SFDVKD. The CDR3 loop reads CATSDSTTDYYGYTF. CDR3 DNA sequence: TGTGCCACCAGTGATTCGACGACAGACTACTATGGCTACACCTTC.

The chain uses TRBV27 and TRBJ1-6; possible D gene TRBD1, 5 bases. CDR1 and CDR2 from the germline V gene are MNHEY and SMNVEV (reference sequence). V lost 2 bases and J 6 bases, leaving 14 bases between the germline ends. The CDR3 contains 16 residues. CDR3 sequence (DNA): TGTGCCAGCAGTTTAGAGGCCAGGGTTAGTAATTCACCCCTCCACTTT. Amino acids: CASSLEARVSNSPLHF.

The J gene is TRBJ2-5, the V gene TRBV5-4; D is unclear. The CDR3 covers 14 residues. V was trimmed by 0 bases and J by 1 base, leaving 7 bases between them. The germline V gene encodes CDR1 SGHNT and CDR2 YYREEE (reference sequence). The CDR3 is CASSLDESQETQYF. The CDR3 nucleotides are TGTGCCAGCAGCTTGGACGAGAGCCAAGAGACCCAGTACTTC. Looking up the rest from reference TRBV5-4 and TRBJ2-5 gives the full variable domain: ETGVTQSPTHLIKTRGQQVTLRCSSQSGHNTVSWYQQALGQGPQFIFQYYREEENGRGNFPPRFSGLQFPNYSSELNVNALELDDSALYLCASSLDESQETQYFGPGTRLLVL.

This clone has more than one count but fewer than ten. The V call is TRBV9, the J call TRBJ1-3; D possibly corresponds to TRBD1 (5 bases). Germline V gene data show CDR1 as SGDLS and CDR2 as YYNGEE. Trimming pared 2 bases from V and 5 bases from J, leaving 14 bases between. The CDR3 is 15 amino acids. CDR3 residues: CASSVDRGVRNTIYF. The CDR3 DNA is TGTGCCAGCAGCGTCGATCGGGGGGTTAGAAACACCATATATTTT.

The rearrangement joins TRBV6-1 to TRBJ1-6, with a possible D match to TRBD1 (6 bases). Germline CDR1 is MNHNS and CDR2 is SASEGT. The ends were cut back, 3 bases at V and 0 bases at J, with 15 bases in the middle. This CDR3 has 18 amino acids. The CDR3 protein is CASSDAGARGSYNSPLHF. In nucleotides, the CDR3 is TGTGCCAGCAGTGACGCAGGGGCCCGTGGCTCCTATAATTCACCCCTCCACTTT.

V usage is TRBV2 and J usage is TRBJ2-7; the match to TRBD1 covers 9 bases. The CDR3 runs 13 residues. After removal of 6 bases from V and 5 bases from J, the junction contained 5 bases not matched to a gene. Germline lookup yields CDR1 SNHLY and CDR2 FYNNEI. CDR3 bases: TGTGCCAGCAGCGACAGGGGGGAAGACGAGCAGTACTTC. It translates to CASSDRGEDEQYF.

The chain employs TRBV2 and TRBJ2-5; 9 nucleotides line up with TRBD1. Trimming cost V 7 bases and J 5 bases; bases outside gene matches: 8. Per the germline V gene, CDR1 is SNHLY and CDR2 is FYNNEI. This CDR3 is 14 amino acids long. Written as DNA, the CDR3 is TGTGCCAGCACTTACAGGGGGCGCGGGGAGACCCAGTACTTC. Amino acid sequence: CASTYRGRGETQYF.

The chain couples TRBV27 to TRBJ1-6; D remains unclear. The CDR3 is 15 amino acids. V gave up 2 bases and J gave up 5 bases, with 10 bases separating them. Per germline, CDR1 MNHEY and CDR2 SMNVEV (reference sequence). CDR3 residues: CASSLRRQDNSPLHF. The CDR3 nucleotides read TGTGCCAGCAGTTTACGGCGGCAAGATAATTCACCCCTCCACTTT.

V is TRBV10-3 and J is TRBJ1-4; no firm D call. Germline CDR1 is ENHRY and CDR2 is SYGVKD. The CDR3 consists of 13 residues. The V end was cut by 0 bases, the J end by 8 bases, with 7 bases between. The CDR3 nucleotides read TGTGCCATCAGTGAGTCTGCAGAAGAAAAACTGTTTTTT. Protein: CAISESAEEKLFF.

The chain is built from TRBV9 and TRBJ2-3, with 15 nucleotides matching TRBD2. The CDR3 is 18 amino acids. CDR1 is SGDLS, CDR2 YYNGEE, per germline. Trimming at V came to 0 bases and at J to 4 bases, leaving 6 bases not matched to a gene. The CDR3 is CASSVGTSGGGESDTQYF. The CDR3 DNA reads TGTGCCAGCAGCGTAGGGACTAGCGGGGGGGGAGAGTCAGATACGCAGTATTTT.

This chain uses TRBV3-1 (or the pseudogene TRBV3-2) with TRBJ1-4, with a weak D call TRBD1 (6 bases). The CDR3 has 15 residues. Trimming stripped 1 base from V and 5 bases from J, with 11 bases between. Per the germline V gene, CDR1 is LGHDT and CDR2 is YNNKEL (reference sequence). CDR3 loop: CASSQGLQGNEKLFF. CDR3 nucleotide sequence: TGTGCCAGCAGCCAAGGACTACAGGGAAATGAAAAACTGTTTTTT.

The V gene is TRBV12-3 or TRBV12-4, the J gene TRBJ1-2; perhaps TRBD1 as D (5 bases). Between the trimmed V and J ends, which lost 4 bases and 8 bases, there was a span of 14 bases. The CDR3 is made up of 13 amino acids. The CDR3 reads CASSSDRMGGYTF. For the CDR3, the DNA is TGTGCCAGCAGTTCCGACAGAATGGGGGGCTACACCTTC.

The rearrangement links TRBV25-1 to TRBJ1-1, with TRBD1 matching 10 bases. Germline V lookup: CDR1 MGHDK, CDR2 SYGVNS. The CDR3 covers 15 residues. Unmatched junction bases numbered 4, after V lost 0 bases and J lost 6 bases. Written as DNA, the CDR3 is TGTGCCAGCAGTGAATATCGACAGGGGGCTCCTGAAGCTTTCTTT. This translates into CASSEYRQGAPEAFF.